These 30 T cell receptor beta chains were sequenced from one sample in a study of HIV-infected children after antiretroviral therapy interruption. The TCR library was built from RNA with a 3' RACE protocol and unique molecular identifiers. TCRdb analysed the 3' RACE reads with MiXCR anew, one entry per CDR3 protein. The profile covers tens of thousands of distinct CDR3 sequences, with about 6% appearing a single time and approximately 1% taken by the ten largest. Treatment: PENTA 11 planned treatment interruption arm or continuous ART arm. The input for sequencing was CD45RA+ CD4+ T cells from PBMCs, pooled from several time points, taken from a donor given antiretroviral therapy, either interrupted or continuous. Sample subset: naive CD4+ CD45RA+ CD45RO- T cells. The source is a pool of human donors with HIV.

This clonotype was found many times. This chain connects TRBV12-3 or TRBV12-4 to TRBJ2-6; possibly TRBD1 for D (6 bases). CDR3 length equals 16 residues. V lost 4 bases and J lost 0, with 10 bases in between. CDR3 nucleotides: TGTGCCAGCAGTTCCCAGGGGTCCTCTGGGGCCAACGTCCTGACTTTC. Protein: CASSSQGSSGANVLTF.

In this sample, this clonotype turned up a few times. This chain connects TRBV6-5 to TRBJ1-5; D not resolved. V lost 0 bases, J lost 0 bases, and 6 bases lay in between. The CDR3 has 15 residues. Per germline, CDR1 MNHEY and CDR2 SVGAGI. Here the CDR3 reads CASSYSFTSNQPQHF. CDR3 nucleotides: TGTGCCAGCAGTTACTCCTTTACTAGCAATCAGCCCCAGCATTTT.

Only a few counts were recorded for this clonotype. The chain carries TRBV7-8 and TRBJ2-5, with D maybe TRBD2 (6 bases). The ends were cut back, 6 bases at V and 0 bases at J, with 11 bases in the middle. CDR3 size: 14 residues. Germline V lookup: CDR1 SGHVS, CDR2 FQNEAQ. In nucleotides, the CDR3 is TGTGCCAGCAGTTGGGACTGGTACCAAGAGACCCAGTACTTC. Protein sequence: CASSWDWYQETQYF.

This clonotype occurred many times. The CDR3 here is CASSPLSGLIGYNEQFF. As DNA, the CDR3 is TGTGCCAGCAGCCCACTTTCAGGATTGATCGGGTACAATGAGCAGTTCTTC. The V and J genes are TRBV7-9 and TRBJ2-1, with no clear D. Trimming removed 5 bases from V and 4 bases from J, with 21 bases in between. The V gene's germline CDR1 is SEHNR and CDR2 FQNEAQ (reference sequence). There are 17 residues in the CDR3.

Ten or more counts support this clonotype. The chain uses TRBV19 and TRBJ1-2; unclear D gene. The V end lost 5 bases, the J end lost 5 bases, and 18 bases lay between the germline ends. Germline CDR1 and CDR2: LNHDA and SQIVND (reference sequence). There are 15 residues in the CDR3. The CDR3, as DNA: TGTGCCAGTAGTTGGAAAGACGGCCTCATATATGGCTACACCTTC. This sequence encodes CASSWKDGLIYGYTF.

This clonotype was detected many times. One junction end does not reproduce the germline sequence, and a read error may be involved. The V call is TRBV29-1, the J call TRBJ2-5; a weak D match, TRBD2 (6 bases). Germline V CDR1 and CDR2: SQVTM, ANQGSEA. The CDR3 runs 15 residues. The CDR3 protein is CGAREGTGDQDTQYF. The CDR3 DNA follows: TGTGGTGCTAGGGAAGGGACTGGGGACCAAGACACCCAGTACTTT.

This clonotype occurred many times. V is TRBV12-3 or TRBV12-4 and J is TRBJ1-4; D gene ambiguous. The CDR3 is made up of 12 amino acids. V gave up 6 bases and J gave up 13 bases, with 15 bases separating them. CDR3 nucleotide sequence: TGTGCCAGCAGCCCCGTGGTGGGTGGACTGTTTTTT. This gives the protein CASSPVVGGLFF.

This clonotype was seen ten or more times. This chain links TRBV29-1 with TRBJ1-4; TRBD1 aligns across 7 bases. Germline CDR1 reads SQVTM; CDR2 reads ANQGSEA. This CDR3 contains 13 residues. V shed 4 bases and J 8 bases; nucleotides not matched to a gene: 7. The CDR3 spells CSVGTGVEEKLFF. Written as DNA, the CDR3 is TGCAGCGTTGGTACAGGGGTCGAGGAAAAACTGTTTTTT.

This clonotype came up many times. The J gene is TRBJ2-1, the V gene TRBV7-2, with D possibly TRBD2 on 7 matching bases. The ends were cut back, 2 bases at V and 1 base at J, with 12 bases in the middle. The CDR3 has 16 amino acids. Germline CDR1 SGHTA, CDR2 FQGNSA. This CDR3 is CASSLFRGASYNEQFF. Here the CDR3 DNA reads TGTGCCAGCAGCTTATTTCGGGGGGCTTCCTACAATGAGCAGTTCTTC.

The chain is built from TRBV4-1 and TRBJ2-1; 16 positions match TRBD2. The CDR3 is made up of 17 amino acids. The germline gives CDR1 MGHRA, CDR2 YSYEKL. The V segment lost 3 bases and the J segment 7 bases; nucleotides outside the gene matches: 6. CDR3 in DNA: TGCGCCAGCAGCCAGCTACCGGGACTAGCGGGAGGGAATGAGCAGTTCTTC. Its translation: CASSQLPGLAGGNEQFF.

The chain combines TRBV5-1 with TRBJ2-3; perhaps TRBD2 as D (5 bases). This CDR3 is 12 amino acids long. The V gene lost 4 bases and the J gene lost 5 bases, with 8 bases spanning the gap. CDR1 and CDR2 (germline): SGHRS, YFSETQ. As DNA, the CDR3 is TGCGCCAGCAGCCATGAGGGAGATACGCAGTATTTT. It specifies CASSHEGDTQYF.

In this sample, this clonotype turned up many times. CDR3 region: CASSSYGQAFYNEQFF. In DNA, the CDR3 is TGTGCCAGTTCTTCGTACGGACAGGCTTTCTACAATGAGCAGTTCTTC. The rearrangement joins TRBV19 to TRBJ2-1, with 7 bases identical to TRBD1. J gave up 3 bases and V 8 bases, and 13 bases lay outside the gene matches. The CDR3 is 16 amino acids. Per the germline V gene, CDR1 is LNHDA and CDR2 is SQIVND (reference sequence).

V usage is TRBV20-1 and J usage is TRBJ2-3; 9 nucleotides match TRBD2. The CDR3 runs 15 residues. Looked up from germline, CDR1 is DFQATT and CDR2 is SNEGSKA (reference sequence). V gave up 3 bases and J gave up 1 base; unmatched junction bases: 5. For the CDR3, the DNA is TGCAGTGCTAGTGGGGTAGCGGGGGGCACAGATACGCAGTATTTT. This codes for CSASGVAGGTDTQYF.

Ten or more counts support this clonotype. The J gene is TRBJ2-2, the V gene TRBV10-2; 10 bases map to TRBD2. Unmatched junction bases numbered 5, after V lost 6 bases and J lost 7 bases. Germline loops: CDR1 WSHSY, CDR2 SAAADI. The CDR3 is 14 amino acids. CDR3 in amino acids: CASSLAGVDGELFF. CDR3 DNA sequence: TGCGCCAGCAGCCTAGCGGGAGTAGACGGGGAGCTGTTTTTT.

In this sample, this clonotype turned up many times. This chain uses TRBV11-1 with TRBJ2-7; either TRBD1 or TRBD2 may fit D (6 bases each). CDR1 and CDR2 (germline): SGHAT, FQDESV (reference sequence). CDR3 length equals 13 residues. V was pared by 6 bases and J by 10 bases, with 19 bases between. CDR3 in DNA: TGTGCCAGCAGTTTCTGGGGGGCTTATGAACAGTACTTC. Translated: CASSFWGAYEQYF.

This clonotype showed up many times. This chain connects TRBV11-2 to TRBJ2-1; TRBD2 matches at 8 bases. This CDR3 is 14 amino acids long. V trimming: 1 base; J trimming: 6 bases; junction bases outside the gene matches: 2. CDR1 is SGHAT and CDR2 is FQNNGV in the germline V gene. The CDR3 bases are TGTGCCAGCAGCTTAGCGGGAGGGCCCAATGAGCAGTTCTTC. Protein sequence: CASSLAGGPNEQFF.

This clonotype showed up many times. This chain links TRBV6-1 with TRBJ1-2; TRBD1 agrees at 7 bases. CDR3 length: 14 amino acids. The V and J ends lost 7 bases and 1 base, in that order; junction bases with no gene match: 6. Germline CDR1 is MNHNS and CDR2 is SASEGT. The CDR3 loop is CASKGTAINYGYTF. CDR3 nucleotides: TGTGCCAGCAAAGGGACAGCGATTAACTATGGCTACACCTTC.

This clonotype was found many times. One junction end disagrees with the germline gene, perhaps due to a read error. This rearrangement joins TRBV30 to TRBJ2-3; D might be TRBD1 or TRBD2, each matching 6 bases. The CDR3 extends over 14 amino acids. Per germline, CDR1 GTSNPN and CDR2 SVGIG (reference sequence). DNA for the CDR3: TGTGCCTGGAGTCTGGGGGGCCGTGCAGAAACGCTGTATTTT. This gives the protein CAWSLGGRAETLYF. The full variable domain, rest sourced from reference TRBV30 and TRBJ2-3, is SQTIHQWPATLVQPVGSPLSLECTVEGTSNPNLYWYRQAAGRGLQLLFYSVGIGQISSEVPQNLSASRPQDRQFILSSKKLLLSDSGFYLCAWSLGGRAETLYFGPGTRLTVL.

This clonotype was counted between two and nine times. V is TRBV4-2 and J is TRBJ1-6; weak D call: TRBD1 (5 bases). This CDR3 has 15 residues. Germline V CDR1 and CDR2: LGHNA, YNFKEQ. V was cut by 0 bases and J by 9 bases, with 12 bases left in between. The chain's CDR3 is CASSQDLNGGSPLHF. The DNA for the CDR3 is TGTGCCAGCAGCCAAGATCTAAACGGGGGTTCACCCCTCCACTTT.

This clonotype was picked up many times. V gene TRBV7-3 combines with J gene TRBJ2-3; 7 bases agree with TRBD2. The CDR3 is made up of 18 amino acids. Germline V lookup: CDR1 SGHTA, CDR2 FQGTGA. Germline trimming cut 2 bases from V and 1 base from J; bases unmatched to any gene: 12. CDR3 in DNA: TGTGCCAGCAGCTTAGCGGGAGATGGGGAATGGGGCACAGATACGCAGTATTTT. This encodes CASSLAGDGEWGTDTQYF. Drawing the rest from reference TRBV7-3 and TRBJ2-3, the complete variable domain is GAGVSQTPSNKVTEKGKYVELRCDPISGHTALYWYRQSLGQGPEFLIYFQGTGAADDSGLPNDRFFAVRPEGSVSTLKIQRTERGDSAVYLCASSLAGDGEWGTDTQYFGPGTRLTVL.

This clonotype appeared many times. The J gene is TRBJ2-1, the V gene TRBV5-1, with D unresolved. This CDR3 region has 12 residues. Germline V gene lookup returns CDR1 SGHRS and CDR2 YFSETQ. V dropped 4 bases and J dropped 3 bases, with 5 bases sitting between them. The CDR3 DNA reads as TGCGCCAGCAGCCCGGACTACAATGAGCAGTTCTTC. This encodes CASSPDYNEQFF.

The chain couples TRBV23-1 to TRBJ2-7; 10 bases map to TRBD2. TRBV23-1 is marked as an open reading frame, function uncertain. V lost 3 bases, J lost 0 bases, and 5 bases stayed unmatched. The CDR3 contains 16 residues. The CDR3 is CASSQPGLAVSYEQYF. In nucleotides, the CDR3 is TGCGCCAGCAGTCAGCCAGGACTAGCGGTCTCCTACGAGCAGTACTTC.

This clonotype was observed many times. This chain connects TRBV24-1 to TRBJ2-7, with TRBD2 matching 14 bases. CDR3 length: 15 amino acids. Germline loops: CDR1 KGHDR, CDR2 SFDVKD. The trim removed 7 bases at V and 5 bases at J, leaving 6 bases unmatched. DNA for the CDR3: TGTGCCACCAGCGCCGGGACTAGCGGGAGTAACGAGCAGTACTTC. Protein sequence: CATSAGTSGSNEQYF.

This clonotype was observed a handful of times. Here the CDR3 reads CAISESGSYSNQPQHF. CDR3 nucleotide sequence: TGTGCCATCAGTGAGTCCGGCAGTTATAGCAATCAGCCCCAGCATTTT. V gene TRBV10-3 combines with J gene TRBJ1-5; D is undetermined. Germline lookup yields CDR1 ENHRY and CDR2 SYGVKD. The CDR3 runs 16 residues. V lost 0 bases and J lost 0, with 9 bases in between.

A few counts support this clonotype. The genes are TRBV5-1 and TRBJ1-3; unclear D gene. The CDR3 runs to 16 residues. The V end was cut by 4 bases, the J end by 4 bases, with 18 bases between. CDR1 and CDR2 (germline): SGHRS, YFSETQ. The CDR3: CASSPLEAWVGNTIYF. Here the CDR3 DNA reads TGCGCCAGCAGCCCGCTCGAGGCCTGGGTGGGAAACACCATATATTTT. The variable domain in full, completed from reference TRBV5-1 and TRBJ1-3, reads KAGVTQTPRYLIKTRGQQVTLSCSPISGHRSVSWYQQTPGQGLQFLFEYFSETQRNKGNFPGRFSGRQFSNSRSEMNVSTLELGDSALYLCASSPLEAWVGNTIYFGEGSWLTVV.

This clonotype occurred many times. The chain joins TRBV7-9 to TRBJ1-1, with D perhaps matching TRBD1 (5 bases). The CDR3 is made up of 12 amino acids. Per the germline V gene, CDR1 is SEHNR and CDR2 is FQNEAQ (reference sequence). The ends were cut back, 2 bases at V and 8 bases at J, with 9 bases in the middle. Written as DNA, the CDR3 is TGTGCCAGCAGCTTAACAGGAGAGGAAGCTTTCTTT. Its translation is CASSLTGEEAFF. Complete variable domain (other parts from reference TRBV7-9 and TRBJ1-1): DTGVSQNPRHKITKRGQNVTFRCDPISEHNRLYWYRQTLGQGPEFLTYFQNEAQLEKSRLLSDRFSAERPKGSFSTLEIQRTEQGDSAMYLCASSLTGEEAFFGQGTRLTVV.

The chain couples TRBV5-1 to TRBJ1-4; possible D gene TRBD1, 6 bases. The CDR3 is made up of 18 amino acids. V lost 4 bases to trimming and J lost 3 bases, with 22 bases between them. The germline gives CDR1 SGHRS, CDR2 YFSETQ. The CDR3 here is CASSTGQLSTAANEKLFF. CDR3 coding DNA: TGCGCCAGCAGCACAGGACAGTTATCGACAGCTGCTAATGAAAAACTGTTTTTT.

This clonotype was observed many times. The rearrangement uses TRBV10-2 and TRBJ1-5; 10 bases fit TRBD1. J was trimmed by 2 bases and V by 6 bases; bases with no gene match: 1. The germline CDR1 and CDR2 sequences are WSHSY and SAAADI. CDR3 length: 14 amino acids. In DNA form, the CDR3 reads TGCGCCAGCAGCGGGACAGGGGGCAATCAGCCCCAGCATTTT. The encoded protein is CASSGTGGNQPQHF.

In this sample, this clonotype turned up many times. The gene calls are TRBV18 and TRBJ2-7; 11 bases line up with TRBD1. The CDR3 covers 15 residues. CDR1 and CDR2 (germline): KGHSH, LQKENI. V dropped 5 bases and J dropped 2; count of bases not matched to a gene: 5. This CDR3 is CASSTGTGGTYEQYF. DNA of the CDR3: TGTGCCAGCTCAACAGGGACAGGGGGTACCTACGAGCAGTACTTC.

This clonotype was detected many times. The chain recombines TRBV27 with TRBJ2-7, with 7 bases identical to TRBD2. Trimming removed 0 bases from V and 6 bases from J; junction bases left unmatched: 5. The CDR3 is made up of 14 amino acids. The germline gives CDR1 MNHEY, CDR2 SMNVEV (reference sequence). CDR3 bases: TGTGCCAGCAGTTTATCGTGGGACTACATCGAGCAGTACTTC. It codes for CASSLSWDYIEQYF.